This TCR beta chain was found in a study of regulatory T cells in long-lasting Graves disease (dated by TCRdb to about 2021). Regarding the research as a whole: To count as having persistent Graves' disease, a patient had to have received antithyroid drug treatment for over 5 years with TSH receptor autoantibodies remaining persistently positive. Peripheral blood TCR sequencing and RNA sequencing compared persistent Graves' disease patients with newly diagnosed Graves' disease patients. A total of 33 samples were covered by TCR sequencing, comprising about 13 persistent and 20 newly diagnosed Graves' disease patients. On average, persistent Graves' disease patients in the clinical cohort had been on antithyroid drugs for approximately 10 years. The study was registered as a clinical trial and conducted in China.

General conclusions and limits of the study: Sequencing and analysis were restricted to the TCR beta chain. The authors noted that the small sample size was a limitation that may lower accuracy. TRBV28, TRBJ1-2 and TRBJ2-5 were preferentially used in persistent disease, while TRBV20-1 and TRBJ2-1 were favored in newly diagnosed disease. Compared with newly diagnosed patients, patients with persistent Graves' disease had lower TCR Shannon entropy and fewer highly expanded clones, which suggests clonal expansion. Only peripheral blood was studied, because thyroid tissue, the primary lesion, was inaccessible. Patients with persistent disease shared more public clonotypes (about 2,500) than newly diagnosed patients did (around 980).

Reading the label with the study, this specimen's time point is: persistent/refractory GD, antithyroid drugs over 5 years with positive TRAb. For both TCR sequencing and RNA sequencing, RNA was extracted from PBMCs in TRIzol. The diagnosis of Graves' disease followed American Thyroid Association guidelines. Patients were recruited from an endocrinology department in Xi'an, China. From each patient, approximately 10 milliliters of peripheral blood was collected into an EDTA anticoagulant tube. PBMCs were isolated by Ficoll Paque Plus density gradient separation without further T cell sorting. RNA quality was checked with an Agilent 2100 Bioanalyzer and agarose gel, and concentration with a NanoDrop 2000. V sheds 4 bases and J sheds 4 bases, leaving 8 bases between their ends. From a lookup of the germline V gene (reference sequence), CDR1 and CDR2 are GTSNPN and SVGIG. Measured from the cysteine to the phenylalanine, the CDR3 is 12 residues long. The CDR3 DNA has 36 bases and is translated from base 1.

There are a few counts of this clonotype. Its recognized antigen is unknown. Base qualities are not provided; no much larger clone lies one nucleotide away. The library was generated by multiplex PCR. The sequencer listed for this sample is Illumina HiSeq 4000. TCR beta libraries were built with iRepertoire HTBI primers and Arm-PCR amplification of CDR3 regions. Before sequencing, the PCR products underwent gel purification. The authors' pipeline ran thus. Across samples, approximately 68 TRBV and 13 to 15 TRBJ segments were identified and used for gene usage analysis of CDR3 amino acid clonotypes. COPE and FqMerger were used to merge filtered high-quality paired reads into contigs. BLAST was used to align contigs to IMGT TRBV, TRBD and TRBJ reference genes, with CDR3 defined following IMGT. Highly expanded clones were defined as clonotypes with a frequency above 0.1%. Shannon entropy was used to measure repertoire diversity, and the Gini coefficient was used to measure V-J evenness. A clonotype found in more than one individual was treated as public. TCRdb reprocessed the public reads (quality trimming at Q25 with fastp, clone calling with MiXCR) and kept in-frame beta chains. Every distinct CDR3 protein forms one entry, paired with its most common genes and DNA. V and J calls and clone size were set by TCRdb, not the authors. Recorded for this sample are about 450,000 distinct CDR3 sequences; less than 25% of them occurred a single time. About a quarter of the sample rests with the top ten.

The sequence links TRBV30 to TRBJ1-3; the D gene lacks a confident call. This sequence originates from a female donor with Graves disease. This material consisted of peripheral blood mononuclear cells (PBMCs), taken when the disease was refractory, from a patient treated with antithyroid drugs. The DNA reads TGTGCCTGGAAGAAGGCAGGAAACACCATATATTTT. Its translation reads: CAWKKAGNTIYF.